The 26 T cell receptor beta chains below all came from one sample that was sequenced in a study of early T cells in non-severe SARS-CoV-2 infection. MiXCR, applied by TCRdb to the 5' RACE reads, yields one record per CDR3 protein. This table holds roughly 83,000 distinct CDR3 sequences, more than 9% found once. This specimen was whole blood, taken at baseline. These TCRs come from an adult who was a healthcare worker with PCR-confirmed SARS-CoV-2 infection or an uninfected control (not recorded which).

This clonotype was seen a handful of times. The chain is built from TRBV3-1 and TRBJ2-1, with TRBD2 matching 7 bases. This CDR3 is 14 amino acids long. Germline values: CDR1 LGHDT, CDR2 YNNKEL (reference sequence). The V and J ends lost 1 base and 6 bases, in that order; junction bases with no gene match: 3. CDR3 in amino acids: CASSQAGTINEQFF. The DNA of the CDR3 is TGTGCCAGCAGCCAAGCCGGGACTATCAATGAGCAGTTCTTC.

This clonotype has a count of ten or more. This chain links TRBV29-1 with TRBJ2-6; possible D gene TRBD1, 6 bases. Between the trimmed V and J ends, which lost 4 bases and 1 base, there was a span of 17 bases. Germline values: CDR1 SQVTM, CDR2 ANQGSEA. CDR3 size: 17 residues. In DNA, the CDR3 is TGCAGCGTTGTAGCTTACAGGGAAGGTTCTGGGGCCAACGTCCTGACTTTC. Amino acids: CSVVAYREGSGANVLTF.

The chain employs TRBV10-3 and TRBJ1-1; D uncertain. CDR3 length: 12 residues. From germline, CDR1 is ENHRY and CDR2 SYGVKD. The germline V and J ends were trimmed by 1 base and 5 bases, with 5 bases remaining between them. The CDR3 DNA reads as TGTGCCATCAGTGAGTTGGGTACTGAAGCTTTCTTT. This gives the protein CAISELGTEAFF.

This clonotype was seen a handful of times. The chain uses TRBV19 and TRBJ1-2; 7 bases are shared with TRBD1. This CDR3 comprises 17 residues. Germline V CDR1 and CDR2: LNHDA, SQIVND (reference sequence). V shed 3 bases and J 4 bases; nucleotides not matched to a gene: 14. CDR3 region: CASSMGAPGQRTYGYTF. In DNA form, the CDR3 reads TGTGCCAGTAGTATGGGGGCCCCGGGACAGCGAACCTATGGCTACACCTTC.

In its sample, this clonotype was seen many times. The chain recombines TRBV20-1 with TRBJ2-1; 13 bases map to TRBD2. Per the germline V gene, CDR1 is DFQATT and CDR2 is SNEGSKA (reference sequence). This CDR3 spans 14 amino acids. Losses at the gene ends were 7 bases for V and 7 bases for J; bases not matched to a gene: 7. The chain's CDR3 is CSVSRTSGSNEQFF. DNA for the CDR3: TGCAGTGTCTCACGGACTAGCGGGAGTAATGAGCAGTTCTTC.

This clonotype showed up just a few times. The gene calls are TRBV16 and TRBJ2-7, with D hard to call. The CDR3 covers 15 residues. The germline V and J ends were trimmed by 0 bases and 0 bases, with 9 bases remaining between them. Per germline, CDR1 KGHSY and CDR2 FQNENV. This chain's CDR3 is CASSQSAQSSYEQYF. The CDR3 region has the DNA TGTGCCAGCAGCCAATCAGCCCAGAGCTCCTACGAGCAGTACTTC.

This clonotype was counted only a few times. The rearrangement links TRBV27 to TRBJ2-7; 9 bases match TRBD1. This CDR3 has 17 amino acids. The J segment lost 3 bases and the V segment lost 5 bases, leaving 14 bases of the junction unmatched. Germline CDR1 is MNHEY and CDR2 is SMNVEV (reference sequence). CDR3 bases: TGTGCCAGCAGTCCCGGGACAGGGAATTCGTTGCTCTACGAGCAGTACTTC. Translated, it gives CASSPGTGNSLLYEQYF.

The gene calls are TRBV7-2 and TRBJ2-1; D uncertain. Germline CDR1 is SGHTA and CDR2 is FQGNSA. The CDR3 length is 11 residues. Trimming pared 3 bases from V and 8 bases from J, leaving 5 bases between. CDR3 sequence (DNA): TGTGCCAGCAGCTTGCGGTATGAGCAGTTCTTC. This codes for CASSLRYEQFF.

This chain connects TRBV7-2 to TRBJ2-4, with D perhaps assigned TRBD1 or TRBD2 (5 bases each). The CDR3 contains 14 residues. V was trimmed by 5 bases and J by 8 bases, leaving 16 bases between them. Germline V CDR1 and CDR2: SGHTA, FQGNSA. DNA of the CDR3: TGTGCCAGCAGCCCTCGGGGCAGGACTGACATTCAGTACTTC. As protein: CASSPRGRTDIQYF.

The rearrangement links TRBV27 to TRBJ2-7; D may be TRBD2 (6 bases). V was shortened by 8 bases and J by 4 bases, with 21 bases between the two germline ends. Germline CDR1 MNHEY, CDR2 SMNVEV (reference sequence). The CDR3 contains 15 residues. CDR3 coding DNA: TGTGCCAGCGCATTGAGGGGACTTCCCCCTTACGAGCAGTACTTC. It encodes CASALRGLPPYEQYF.

This clonotype was seen a handful of times. The chain uses TRBV27 and TRBJ2-7, with D possibly being TRBD2 (5 bases). This CDR3 spans 14 amino acids. Trimming stripped 3 bases from V and 5 bases from J, with 14 bases between. The germline V gene has CDR1 MNHEY and CDR2 SMNVEV (reference sequence). The CDR3: CASSLRGQAHEQYF. DNA for the CDR3: TGTGCCAGCAGTTTGAGAGGGCAGGCCCACGAGCAGTACTTC.

This clonotype was counted at least ten times. The rearrangement joins TRBV19 to TRBJ2-1; 10 bases map to TRBD2. J lost 6 bases, V lost 2 bases, and 4 bases had no gene match. The CDR3 sequence is 15 residues long. Germline CDR1 is LNHDA and CDR2 is SQIVND (reference sequence). The CDR3: CASSISGRAGNEQFF. CDR3 bases: TGTGCCAGTAGTATAAGCGGGAGGGCCGGCAATGAGCAGTTCTTC.

The V call is TRBV9, the J call TRBJ2-1; D is uncertain. Germline V gives CDR1 SGDLS, CDR2 YYNGEE. The germline V and J ends were trimmed by 0 bases and 5 bases, with 12 bases remaining between them. The CDR3 spans 15 residues. CDR3 region: CASSVGQNGDNEQFF. In DNA, the CDR3 is TGTGCCAGCAGCGTAGGGCAGAACGGCGACAATGAGCAGTTCTTC.

The chain employs TRBV11-1 and TRBJ2-2; D is unclear. V lost 5 bases, J lost 0 bases, and 13 bases lay in between. The CDR3 has 16 residues. CDR1 is SGHAT, CDR2 FQDESV, per germline (reference sequence). CDR3 amino acids: CASSATTNPNTGELFF. CDR3 coding DNA: TGTGCCAGCAGCGCTACCACGAACCCGAACACCGGGGAGCTGTTTTTT.

To note about this clonotype: Since a much larger clone is just one base distant, this may be a read error. The chain has TRBV20-1 and TRBJ2-5; 13 nucleotides match TRBD2. CDR1 and CDR2 (germline): DFQATT, SNEGSKA (reference sequence). CDR3 length: 18 amino acids. In DNA form, the CDR3 reads TGCAGTGCTAGGCCCGTACCCGGGACTAGCGGGGCCCAAGAGACCCTGTACTTC. Encoded protein: CSARPVPGTSGAQETLYF.

This clonotype appeared once. A much larger clone sits a single nucleotide away, making a read error possible. The chain carries TRBV10-2 and TRBJ2-1; TRBD2 agrees at 12 bases. The V and J ends lost 6 bases and 7 bases, in that order; junction bases with no gene match: 10. The CDR3 spans 16 residues. CDR1 is WSHSY, CDR2 SAAADI, per germline. The CDR3 coding sequence is TGCGCCAGCAGCATAGTACTAGCGGGAGGAGGAAATGAGCAGTTCTTC. Its translation is CASSIVLAGGGNEQFF.

This clonotype has at least ten counts. The gene calls are TRBV3-1 and TRBJ2-3, with 7 positions matching TRBD1. Trimming cost V 3 bases and J 10 bases; bases outside gene matches: 7. The length of the CDR3 is 13 residues. Germline lookup yields CDR1 LGHDT and CDR2 YNNKEL (reference sequence). The CDR3 spells CASSQDDRAPQYF. CDR3 nucleotide sequence: TGTGCCAGCAGCCAGGATGACAGGGCCCCGCAGTATTTT.

In its sample, this clonotype was seen a few times. This sequence joins TRBV20-1 and TRBJ2-3, with D unclear. The V end lost 6 bases, the J end lost 0 bases, and 10 bases lay between the germline ends. The germline gives CDR1 DFQATT, CDR2 SNEGSKA (reference sequence). This CDR3 has 13 residues. The CDR3 loop reads CSATDYSTDTQYF. The CDR3, as DNA: TGCAGTGCCACGGATTATAGCACAGATACGCAGTATTTT.

The chain uses TRBV27 and TRBJ2-7; D gene ambiguous. The CDR3 has 15 amino acids. The V end was cut by 3 bases, the J end by 1 base, with 13 bases between. The V gene's germline CDR1 is MNHEY and CDR2 SMNVEV (reference sequence). The CDR3 bases are TGTGCCAGCAGTTTTGGGCTTCCTCTATCCTACGAGCAGTACTTC. Translating gives CASSFGLPLSYEQYF.

By frequency in the sample, this clonotype is medium-sized. The rearrangement joins TRBV9 to TRBJ2-1; possibly TRBD2 for D (6 bases). V gave up 3 bases and J gave up 10 bases, with 14 bases separating them. The CDR3 has 13 residues. Germline V lookup: CDR1 SGDLS, CDR2 YYNGEE. The CDR3 nucleotides read TGTGCCAGCAGCGAGGCCCCCGCGGGGGAGCAGTTCTTC. This encodes CASSEAPAGEQFF.

This rearrangement joins TRBV5-1 to TRBJ2-7; the D gene is possibly TRBD1 (6 bases). The V and J ends lost 4 bases and 1 base respectively, with 18 bases between them. Germline V gene lookup returns CDR1 SGHRS and CDR2 YFSETQ. The CDR3 has 16 residues. CDR3 nucleotides: TGCGCCAGCAGCACCGGTCCCGGGACACCATCCTACGAGCAGTACTTC. Protein: CASSTGPGTPSYEQYF.

V is TRBV5-6 and J is TRBJ2-3; D may be TRBD1 (5 bases). CDR3 length: 18 residues. V lost 3 bases to trimming and J lost 0 bases, with 20 bases between them. Germline CDR1 reads SGHDT; CDR2 reads YYEEEE. In DNA, the CDR3 is TGTGCCAGCAGCTCGTGGACCGGATGGGGCTCTAGCACAGATACGCAGTATTTT. Translation: CASSSWTGWGSSTDTQYF. The full variable domain, in which reference TRBV5-6 and TRBJ2-3 provide the parts outside the CDR3, is DAGVTQSPTHLIKTRGQQVTLRCSPKSGHDTVSWYQQALGQGPQFIFQYYEEEERQRGNFPDRFSGHQFPNYSSELNVNALLLGDSALYLCASSSWTGWGSSTDTQYFGPGTRLTVL.

The DNA for the CDR3 is TGTGCCAGCAGCCAAGGGCTGGTGAAGACCCAGTACTTC. It specifies CASSQGLVKTQYF. This sequence joins TRBV3-1 and TRBJ2-5; D not certain. The V gene lost 1 base and the J gene lost 6 bases, with 9 bases spanning the gap. The germline V gene encodes CDR1 LGHDT and CDR2 YNNKEL (reference sequence). CDR3 size: 13 residues.

The rearrangement uses TRBV11-2 and TRBJ2-1, with 14 bases aligning to TRBD2. The CDR3 has 19 amino acids. Germline V gene lookup returns CDR1 SGHAT and CDR2 FQNNGV. V shed 5 bases, J shed 1 base, and the junction held 10 bases outside the gene matches. The CDR3, as DNA: TGTGCCAGCAGCCCCCGACTAGCGGGAGGGCCGGGTTCCTACAATGAGCAGTTCTTC. It encodes CASSPRLAGGPGSYNEQFF.

This clonotype was detected a few times. The J gene is TRBJ2-3, the V gene TRBV11-2, with TRBD2 matching 8 bases. Unmatched junction bases numbered 9, after V lost 0 bases and J lost 13 bases. The CDR3 has 14 amino acids. Per the germline V gene, CDR1 is SGHAT and CDR2 is FQNNGV. Here the CDR3 reads CASSLDRGGLFEYF. The CDR3 nucleotides read TGTGCCAGCAGCTTAGATCGGGGGGGGCTTTTTGAGTATTTT.

There are many counts of this clonotype. The genes are TRBV19 and TRBJ2-2; 8 nucleotides line up with TRBD1. The CDR3 is made up of 14 amino acids. The V gene's germline CDR1 is LNHDA and CDR2 SQIVND (reference sequence). V was pared by 9 bases and J by 6 bases, with 9 bases of the junction left unmatched. CDR3 in amino acids: CASTFGQGPGELFF. The CDR3 DNA reads TGTGCCAGCACCTTCGGACAGGGTCCCGGGGAGCTGTTTTTT.